This T cell receptor beta chain was sequenced in a study of cytomegalovirus exposure and HLA in healthy donors. Broader study findings: Previous analysis showed most TCR beta V segments were productive about 90% or about 30% of the time. Association of 16,951 TCR beta sequences with HLA alleles was found at 0.05 false discovery rate in a later analysis.

The CDR3 totals 14 residues. Germline V gene lookup returns CDR1 MGHDK and CDR2 SYGVNS. With 4 bases removed from V and 8 bases from J, the gap between germline ends came to 15 bases. The study ran its PCR with 60 Vbeta and 13 Jbeta primers. Some clones are missing from TCRdb's copy, which holds only in-frame ones; the method was immunoSEQ multiplex PCR. There are fewer than 130,000 clones in the sample; less than 85% occur only once, and 13% lies in the top ten. This clone was seen more than once but under ten times. Its antigen is currently unknown. Sequenced material: PBMCs. This sequence joins TRBV25-1 and TRBJ2-1, with D possibly matching TRBD1 (6 bases). This receptor was taken from a man aged 30 to 39 in good health and CMV-seropositive. In DNA form, the CDR3 reads TGTGCCAGCAGTGTGATACAGGGTAGCGATGAGCAGTTCTTC. Encoded protein: CASSVIQGSDEQFF.